These 32 T cell receptor beta chains originate from one sample sequenced in a study of control samples from healthy donors and cancer patients. Data came from immunoSEQ multiplex PCR; TCRdb stores just in-frame clones and leaves some out. The sample lists 35,000 to 45,000 clones, more than 85% occurring once. The sample taken for sequencing was PBMCs. The origin of the receptors is a woman between 40 and 55 years old with head and neck cancer.

This chain links TRBV10-3 with TRBJ2-7, with 14 bases that match TRBD2. This CDR3 region has 17 residues. The V segment lost 9 bases and the J segment 4 bases; nucleotides outside the gene matches: 14. In germline, CDR1 is ENHRY, CDR2 SYGVKD. The CDR3 nucleotides are TGTGCCATTTGTCCCGGGACTAGCGGGAGAGGGAGTTACGAGCAGTACTTC. Translated: CAICPGTSGRGSYEQYF.

This chain joins TRBV9 and TRBJ1-4; a possible D gene is TRBD1 (5 bases). CDR3 length: 15 residues. Trimming removed 4 bases from V and 2 bases from J, with 12 bases in between. Germline-derived CDR1 and CDR2 are SGDLS and YYNGEE. This chain's CDR3 is CASSLSQGTNEKLFF. The CDR3, as DNA: TGTGCCAGCAGCCTTTCCCAGGGTACTAATGAAAAACTGTTTTTT. The full variable domain, with the rest looked up from reference TRBV9 and TRBJ1-4, is DSGVTQTPKHLITATGQRVTLRCSPRSGDLSVYWYQQSLDQGLQFLIQYYNGEERAKGNILERFSAQQFPDLHSELNLSSLELGDSALYFCASSLSQGTNEKLFFGSGTQLSVL.

The V call is TRBV2, the J call TRBJ1-1, with TRBD1 matching over 7 bases. Germline lookup yields CDR1 SNHLY and CDR2 FYNNEI. This CDR3 is 12 amino acids long. With V trimmed by 11 bases and J by 4 bases, 7 bases remained unmatched. The CDR3 sequence is CADDREVTEAFF. The CDR3 DNA is TGTGCCGATGACAGGGAGGTCACTGAAGCTTTCTTT.

J is TRBJ1-4 and V is TRBV24-1, with TRBD1 matching over 7 bases. This CDR3 contains 14 residues. Losses at the gene ends were 5 bases for V and 4 bases for J; bases not matched to a gene: 3. Germline V lookup: CDR1 KGHDR, CDR2 SFDVKD. In nucleotides, the CDR3 is TGTGCCACCAGTGGACAGGGTCTTAATGAAAAACTGTTTTTT. Its protein product is CATSGQGLNEKLFF.

This clone occurred once. The V and J genes are TRBV5-1 and TRBJ2-2, with 7 positions matching TRBD1. V lost 3 bases, J lost 5 bases, and 7 bases stayed unmatched. The germline V gene encodes CDR1 SGHRS and CDR2 YFSETQ. The CDR3 is made up of 15 amino acids. The CDR3 loop reads CASSSLGGGTGELFF. The CDR3, as DNA: TGCGCCAGCAGCTCCCTAGGGGGCGGAACCGGGGAGCTGTTTTTT.

The chain combines TRBV18 with TRBJ2-1, with no clear D. There are 12 residues in the CDR3. Germline values: CDR1 KGHSH, CDR2 LQKENI. V shed 4 bases and J shed 13 bases, with 14 bases lying between them. In DNA, the CDR3 is TGTGCCAGCTCACTTTCTAGGACGGCACAGTTCTTC. Its protein product is CASSLSRTAQFF. Supplemented by reference TRBV18 and TRBJ2-1, the full variable domain reads NAGVMQNPRHLVRRRGQEARLRCSPMKGHSHVYWYRQLPEEGLKFMVYLQKENIIDESGMPKERFSAEFPKEGPSILRIQQVVRGDSAAYFCASSLSRTAQFFGPGTRLTVL.

The chain carries TRBV5-1 and TRBJ1-5, with 8 bases lining up with TRBD1. Per germline, CDR1 SGHRS and CDR2 YFSETQ. J lost 8 bases, V lost 0 bases, and 4 bases had no gene match. The CDR3 extends over 14 amino acids. CDR3 bases: TGCGCCAGCAGCTTGGACAGGGGGATTAAGCCCCAGCATTTT. Amino acid sequence: CASSLDRGIKPQHF.

This sequence joins TRBV11-3 and TRBJ2-1, with 10 bases that match TRBD2. J lost 4 bases, V lost 4 bases, and 7 bases had no gene match. This CDR3 contains 16 residues. Germline V gene sequence: CDR1 SGHNT, CDR2 YENEEA. CDR3 DNA: TGTGCCAGCAGCTCGGGACTAGCGAGCCCTTACAATGAGCAGTTCTTC. Its translation is CASSSGLASPYNEQFF.

The chain combines TRBV5-4 with TRBJ1-2, with a tentative D call TRBD1 (6 bases). CDR3 length equals 13 residues. V was pared by 4 bases and J by 8 bases, with 15 bases between. CDR1 and CDR2 (germline): SGHNT, YYREEE (reference sequence). CDR3 protein: CASSEHRERGYTF. The CDR3 DNA is TGTGCCAGCAGCGAACACAGGGAGAGGGGCTACACCTTC.

The chain joins TRBV5-1 to TRBJ2-1; 14 bases match TRBD2. Per germline, CDR1 SGHRS and CDR2 YFSETQ. J was trimmed by 9 bases and V by 5 bases; bases with no gene match: 7. This CDR3 region has 15 residues. The CDR3 sequence: CASRRLAGGPGEQFF. In nucleotides, the CDR3 is TGCGCCAGCAGACGACTAGCGGGGGGGCCGGGTGAGCAGTTCTTC.

This clone appeared a few times. V is TRBV20-1 and J is TRBJ1-2; no clear D. CDR1 and CDR2 from the germline V gene are DFQATT and SNEGSKA (reference sequence). Trimming took off 6 bases at V and 2 bases at J, with 4 bases between the two ends. CDR3 length equals 10 residues. CDR3 sequence reads: CSAENYGYTF. In DNA form, the CDR3 reads TGCAGTGCCGAGAACTATGGCTACACCTTC.

CDR3 sequence (DNA): TGTGCCAGCAGCCCGACGCGGGGGGCTACAGATACGCAGTATTTT. Encoded protein: CASSPTRGATDTQYF. This chain connects TRBV11-3 to TRBJ2-3; 8 nucleotides agree with TRBD2. CDR3 length: 15 residues. The germline CDR1 and CDR2 sequences are SGHNT and YENEEA. The V gene end was trimmed by 5 bases and the J gene end by 3 bases; junction bases not matched to a gene: 7.

The genes are TRBV19 and TRBJ1-2; 7 bases are shared with TRBD1. CDR1 and CDR2 (germline): LNHDA, SQIVND (reference sequence). The V gene end was trimmed by 6 bases and the J gene end by 1 base; junction bases not matched to a gene: 11. The CDR3 is 16 amino acids. CDR3 amino acids: CASSYLGGVNNYGYTF. CDR3 in DNA: TGTGCCAGTAGCTATTTAGGGGGCGTGAATAACTATGGCTACACCTTC.

The rearrangement uses TRBV7-2 and TRBJ2-7, with D perhaps assigned TRBD1 or TRBD2 (6 bases each). The germline gives CDR1 SGHTA, CDR2 FQGNSA. The CDR3 runs 15 residues. V gave up 0 bases and J gave up 2 bases, with 11 bases separating them. The CDR3 sequence is CASSLAGGLTYEQYF. CDR3 in DNA: TGTGCCAGCAGCTTAGCCGGGGGCCTGACCTACGAGCAGTACTTC.

The rearrangement uses TRBV28 and TRBJ2-7, with no clear D. The ends were cut back, 7 bases at V and 6 bases at J, with 16 bases in the middle. Per germline, CDR1 MDHEN and CDR2 SYDVKM. The CDR3 is 13 residues long. CDR3 loop: CASTDVPPPEQYF. The CDR3 region has the DNA TGTGCCAGCACTGACGTTCCACCCCCCGAGCAGTACTTC.

This clone was recorded only once. The J gene is TRBJ2-3, the V gene TRBV15; TRBD2 matches 7 bases. The V segment lost 4 bases and the J segment 9 bases; nucleotides outside the gene matches: 13. Germline CDR1 LNHNV, CDR2 YYDKDF (reference sequence). This CDR3 spans 15 amino acids. For the CDR3, the DNA is TGTGCCACCAGCAATCCAGGACTAGGGTCTGGGACGCAGTATTTT. Translated: CATSNPGLGSGTQYF.

The chain has TRBV7-2 and TRBJ2-5; D is possibly TRBD1 or TRBD2 (5 bases each). V was trimmed by 1 base and J by 1 base, leaving 7 bases between them. There are 14 residues in the CDR3. From germline, CDR1 is SGHTA and CDR2 FQGNSA. In DNA, the CDR3 is TGTGCCAGCAGCTTAGTAGGGACCCAAGAGACCCAGTACTTC. Translation: CASSLVGTQETQYF.

This sequence joins TRBV10-1 and TRBJ1-1; 9 positions agree with TRBD1. Germline loops: CDR1 WNHNN, CDR2 SYGVQD (reference sequence). V lost 2 bases to trimming and J lost 6 bases; unmatched junction nucleotides: 4. This CDR3 is built from 14 residues. In DNA, the CDR3 is TGCGCCAGCAGTGAGGCAGGGGACAGGGCTGAAGCTTTCTTT. Its protein is CASSEAGDRAEAFF.

The chain links TRBV19 to TRBJ1-2, with a tentative D call TRBD1 (5 bases). The CDR3 is 14 residues long. Germline V gives CDR1 LNHDA, CDR2 SQIVND (reference sequence). V lost 9 bases and J 2 bases, leaving 16 bases between the germline ends. CDR3 nucleotide sequence: TGTGCCAGCCAAAGTCAAGGGGTGAACTATGGCTACACCTTC. Protein sequence: CASQSQGVNYGYTF.

This rearrangement joins TRBV5-1 to TRBJ1-6; no clear D. V dropped 5 bases and J dropped 7 bases, with 16 bases sitting between them. This CDR3 has 15 amino acids. Germline V gene lookup returns CDR1 SGHRS and CDR2 YFSETQ. Here the CDR3 reads CASRAGGGMNSPLHF. CDR3 nucleotide sequence: TGCGCCAGCAGGGCCGGTGGAGGGATGAATTCACCCCTCCACTTT.

This chain uses TRBV7-6 with TRBJ1-6; no clear D. CDR1 and CDR2 (germline): SGHVS, FNYEAQ. The germline V and J ends were trimmed by 1 base and 7 bases, with 11 bases remaining between them. The CDR3 has 15 residues. CDR3 DNA: TGTGCCAGCAGCTTAGGGGCCGGTGGGAATTCACCCCTCCACTTT. Amino acid sequence: CASSLGAGGNSPLHF.

The chain is built from TRBV2 and TRBJ2-2; TRBD1 might be the D (6 bases). Trimming pared 6 bases from V and 5 bases from J, leaving 19 bases between. Germline CDR1 reads SNHLY; CDR2 reads FYNNEI. This CDR3 is 16 amino acids long. The CDR3 here is CASRSLGTPYTGELFF. The CDR3 DNA reads as TGTGCCAGCAGAAGCCTAGGGACACCGTATACCGGGGAGCTGTTTTTT.

The V call is TRBV21-1, the J call TRBJ1-2; the table's D call, TRBD1, was not checked against the DNA. TRBV21-1 is described as a pseudogene. This CDR3 has 14 residues. The CDR3 bases are TGTGCCAGCAGCAAAGCGACAGGGATCTATGGCTACACCTTC. It translates to CASSKATGIYGYTF.

This chain uses TRBV2 with TRBJ2-1; perhaps TRBD2 as D (5 bases). There are 14 residues in the CDR3. Deletions cut 4 bases from V and 5 bases from J, with 12 bases between. Per germline, CDR1 SNHLY and CDR2 FYNNEI. CDR3 amino acids: CASSVLRADNEQFF. CDR3 nucleotide sequence: TGTGCCAGCAGTGTGCTTCGAGCGGACAATGAGCAGTTCTTC.

The chain uses TRBV24-1 and TRBJ2-7; unclear D gene. This CDR3 comprises 12 residues. V was clipped by 6 bases and J by 2 bases, with 7 bases between them. Per the germline V gene, CDR1 is KGHDR and CDR2 is SFDVKD. The DNA of the CDR3 is TGTGCCACCAGTACCGGCACCTACGAGCAGTACTTC. This encodes CATSTGTYEQYF.

This clone is a singleton in its sample. This chain connects TRBV5-1 to TRBJ2-1; no firm D call. V was cut by 9 bases and J by 8 bases, with 21 bases left in between. CDR1 SGHRS and CDR2 YFSETQ come from the germline V gene. CDR3 length: 14 amino acids. The CDR3 here is CATRGPYDHDEQFF. The CDR3, as DNA: TGCGCCACCCGAGGACCCTACGACCACGATGAGCAGTTCTTC.

This chain joins TRBV11-2 and TRBJ2-7, with D tentatively TRBD2 (6 bases). The CDR3 has 15 amino acids. The V and J ends lost 0 bases and 3 bases respectively, with 12 bases between them. Germline V gene data show CDR1 as SGHAT and CDR2 as FQNNGV. Here the CDR3 reads CASSLDGGDSYEQYF. The CDR3 DNA sequence: TGTGCCAGCAGCTTAGATGGCGGGGATAGCTACGAGCAGTACTTC.

The chain employs TRBV9 and TRBJ1-1, with D unclear. This CDR3 is 12 amino acids long. CDR1 and CDR2 from the germline V gene are SGDLS and YYNGEE. V was shortened by 2 bases and J by 2 bases, with 4 bases between the two germline ends. CDR3 sequence: CASSVLNTEAFF. The CDR3, as DNA: TGTGCCAGCAGCGTGCTTAACACTGAAGCTTTCTTT.

The CDR3 loop is CASSLRDRPYEQYF. For the CDR3, the DNA is TGTGCCAGCAGTTTAAGGGACAGACCCTACGAGCAGTACTTC. The rearrangement joins TRBV28 to TRBJ2-7; 7 nucleotides match TRBD1. The CDR3 covers 14 residues. The J segment lost 2 bases and the V segment lost 2 bases, leaving 3 bases of the junction unmatched. Germline values: CDR1 MDHEN, CDR2 SYDVKM.

The chain has TRBV12-5 and TRBJ1-2, with D uncertain. Trimming left V 6 bases short and J 3 bases short, with 5 bases between. Germline-derived CDR1 and CDR2 are LGHNT and FRNRAP. This CDR3 spans 11 amino acids. CDR3 nucleotides: TGTGCTAGTGGGGAGGACTATGGCTACACCTTC. This encodes CASGEDYGYTF.

The rearrangement uses TRBV6-5 and TRBJ1-2; D perhaps matches TRBD1 (6 bases). V was clipped by 11 bases and J by 8 bases, with 18 bases between them. Germline CDR1 reads MNHEY; CDR2 reads SVGAGI. This CDR3 has 12 residues. The CDR3 loop is CAAAGGRRGYTF. In DNA form, the CDR3 reads TGTGCCGCGGCGGGGGGGCGGCGGGGCTACACCTTC.

V usage is TRBV19 and J usage is TRBJ2-1, with D perhaps being TRBD1 or TRBD2 (5 bases each). Germline-derived CDR1 and CDR2 are LNHDA and SQIVND (reference sequence). CDR3 length equals 14 residues. Trimming pared 7 bases from V and 5 bases from J, leaving 15 bases between. This CDR3 is CASTPRDQHNEQFF. The CDR3 nucleotides read TGTGCCAGTACCCCCAGGGACCAACACAATGAGCAGTTCTTC.